These T cell receptor beta chains were read from a single sample in a study of blood T cell repertoires in COVID-19. Libraries were prepared by immunoSEQ multiplex PCR; TCRdb keeps only in-frame clonotypes and omits some of them. The sample has roughly 200,000 clones; approximately 85% are singletons. Sequenced sample: peripheral blood. The receptors derive from a woman aged 65 to 85 with active or convalescent COVID-19. Both conserved end residues are part of each CDR3. The D gene is left open where the match is weak. Size is omitted from some rows. Given values are once, few, many or a class for expanded clones.

CDR3 DNA: TGTGCCAGCAGATTTAGACAGGGGGCAACTGAAGCTTTCTTT
CDR3 protein: CASRFRQGATEAFF
clone size: NA
D gene: TRBD1
V gene: TRBV5-4
J gene: TRBJ1-1

CDR3 DNA: TGTGCCAGCAGCTTAGTGGGAGCCCCCTCCTACGAGCAGTACTTC
CDR3 protein: CASSLVGAPSYEQYF
clone size: NA
D gene: NA
V gene: TRBV7-9
J gene: TRBJ2-7

CDR3 DNA: TGTGCCAGCAGCTTACAGGGAAATCAGCCCCAGCATTTT
CDR3 protein: CASSLQGNQPQHF
clone size: few
D gene: NA
V gene: TRBV11-2
J gene: TRBJ1-5

CDR3 DNA: TGTGCCAGCTCACCGCAGACAGGCGGAATTAACTATGGCTACACCTTC
CDR3 protein: CASSPQTGGINYGYTF
clone size: NA
D gene: NA
V gene: TRBV18
J gene: TRBJ1-2

CDR3 DNA: TGTGCCAGCACCCCTCATAGCTCGCAATCTAGCAATCAGCCCCAGCATTTT
CDR3 protein: CASTPHSSQSSNQPQHF
clone size: NA
D gene: NA
V gene: TRBV28
J gene: TRBJ1-5

CDR3 DNA: TGTGCCAGCAGTTTGACAGGGGGAAACTATGGCTACACCTTC
CDR3 protein: CASSLTGGNYGYTF
clone size: NA
D gene: TRBD1
V gene: TRBV27
J gene: TRBJ1-2

CDR3 DNA: TGTGCCAGCAGTTTATTGGGTTCGAGGAATGAGCAGTTCTTC
CDR3 protein: CASSLLGSRNEQFF
clone size: NA
D gene: NA
V gene: TRBV28
J gene: TRBJ2-1

CDR3 DNA: TGTGCCAGCAGCCTAACGACTGGGTCAGAAAACACTGAAGCTTTCTTT
CDR3 protein: CASSLTTGSENTEAFF
clone size: few
D gene: NA
V gene: TRBV5-6
J gene: TRBJ1-1

CDR3 DNA: TGCGCCAGCAGCATACAGGACACCTCATATGGCTACACCTTC
CDR3 protein: CASSIQDTSYGYTF
clone size: NA
D gene: NA
V gene: TRBV5-1
J gene: TRBJ1-2

CDR3 DNA: TGCGCCAGCAGTAGCGGGAGAGAGACAGATACGCAGTATTTT
CDR3 protein: CASSSGRETDTQYF
clone size: NA
D gene: TRBD2
V gene: TRBV5-1
J gene: TRBJ2-3

CDR3 DNA: TGCGCCAGCAGCCGAACAGGGGCGAGCTCCTACGAGCAGTACTTC
CDR3 protein: CASSRTGASSYEQYF
clone size: NA
D gene: TRBD1
V gene: TRBV4-1
J gene: TRBJ2-7

CDR3 DNA: TGTGCCACCAGCAGAGATAGAATGACAGTGAACGAGCAGTACTTC
CDR3 protein: CATSRDRMTVNEQYF
clone size: NA
D gene: NA
V gene: TRBV15
J gene: TRBJ2-7

CDR3 DNA: TGTGCCAGCAGCTCGGGACAGGGCGAGCAGTACTTC
CDR3 protein: CASSSGQGEQYF
clone size: NA
D gene: TRBD1
V gene: TRBV7-9
J gene: TRBJ2-7

CDR3 DNA: TGTGCCAGCAGCTTAGGGACATTCTCCTACGAGCAGTACTTC
CDR3 protein: CASSLGTFSYEQYF
clone size: NA
D gene: NA
V gene: TRBV5-5
J gene: TRBJ2-7

CDR3 DNA: TGTGCCAGCTCCCGGGGGGACAGGGGAAACATGAACACTGAAGCTTTCTTT
CDR3 protein: CASSRGDRGNMNTEAFF
clone size: NA
D gene: TRBD1
V gene: TRBV18
J gene: TRBJ1-1

CDR3 DNA: TGTGCCAGCAGTACTCTAGCGGGAGCAGAGACCCAGTACTTC
CDR3 protein: CASSTLAGAETQYF
clone size: NA
D gene: TRBD2
V gene: TRBV6-5
J gene: TRBJ2-5

CDR3 DNA: TGTGCCAGCCCTACGGACAATGCTAGCTCTGGAAACACCATATATTTT
CDR3 protein: CASPTDNASSGNTIYF
clone size: NA
D gene: NA
V gene: TRBV5-4
J gene: TRBJ1-3

CDR3 DNA: TGTGCCAGCAGCTTAGTTCGGGGGGAGACCCAGTACTTC
CDR3 protein: CASSLVRGETQYF
clone size: NA
D gene: NA
V gene: TRBV7-6
J gene: TRBJ2-5

CDR3 DNA: TGCGCCAGCAAAACCCCACCGGGACTAGCGGGAGTACGTACCGGGGAGCTGTTTTTT
CDR3 protein: CASKTPPGLAGVRTGELFF
clone size: NA
D gene: TRBD2
V gene: TRBV5-1
J gene: TRBJ2-2

CDR3 DNA: TGTGCCAGCAGGCGGGGACAGCGAGACACTGAAGCTTTCTTT
CDR3 protein: CASRRGQRDTEAFF
clone size: once
D gene: TRBD1
V gene: TRBV6-5
J gene: TRBJ1-1

CDR3 DNA: TGTGCCTGGAGTAGGGGACACTTCAGCTCTGGGGCCAACGTCCTGACTTTC
CDR3 protein: CAWSRGHFSSGANVLTF
clone size: NA
D gene: NA
V gene: TRBV30
J gene: TRBJ2-6

CDR3 DNA: TGCGCCAGCAGCTTGGGGCTAGCGGGATACGAGCAGTTCTTC
CDR3 protein: CASSLGLAGYEQFF
clone size: NA
D gene: TRBD2
V gene: TRBV5-1
J gene: TRBJ2-1

CDR3 DNA: TGTGCCAGCAGCTGGGGACAGGGGACTCCCACGACGCAGTATTTT
CDR3 protein: CASSWGQGTPTTQYF
clone size: NA
D gene: TRBD1
V gene: TRBV5-4
J gene: TRBJ2-3

CDR3 DNA: TGCGCCAGCATTCCGGGACAGGGACCCTACAATGAGCAGTTCTTC
CDR3 protein: CASIPGQGPYNEQFF
clone size: NA
D gene: TRBD1
V gene: TRBV5-1
J gene: TRBJ2-1

CDR3 DNA: TGTGCCAGCAGGGGCGCCGGGACAGGGAATCAGCCCCAGCATTTT
CDR3 protein: CASRGAGTGNQPQHF
clone size: NA
D gene: TRBD1
V gene: TRBV6-5
J gene: TRBJ1-5

CDR3 DNA: TGTGCCAGCTCGCGACGGGGAAGTCCCTACGAGCAGTACTTC
CDR3 protein: CASSRRGSPYEQYF
clone size: NA
D gene: NA
V gene: TRBV6-5
J gene: TRBJ2-7

CDR3 DNA: TGTGCCAGCTCACAGGGACTAGCGGGAGCCTACGAGCAGTACTTC
CDR3 protein: CASSQGLAGAYEQYF
clone size: NA
D gene: TRBD2
V gene: TRBV18
J gene: TRBJ2-7

CDR3 DNA: TGTGCCAGCAGCTTACGGGTGGACAGGGGAAATGAAAAACTGTTTTTT
CDR3 protein: CASSLRVDRGNEKLFF
clone size: NA
D gene: TRBD1
V gene: TRBV7-9
J gene: TRBJ1-4

CDR3 DNA: TGTGCCAGCAGAAGGGGAGATACGCAGTATTTT
CDR3 protein: CASRRGDTQYF
clone size: NA
D gene: NA
V gene: TRBV27
J gene: TRBJ2-3

CDR3 DNA: TGTGCCAGCAGTGAATTTGTCGGGGACAATCAGCCCCAGCATTTT
CDR3 protein: CASSEFVGDNQPQHF
clone size: few
D gene: NA
V gene: TRBV2
J gene: TRBJ1-5

CDR3 DNA: TGTGCCAGCAGCGTAGGACCCGGGGGCGCGGGGGCAAACACCATATATTTT
CDR3 protein: CASSVGPGGAGANTIYF
clone size: NA
D gene: NA
V gene: TRBV7-6
J gene: TRBJ1-3

CDR3 DNA: TGTGCCAGCAAAGAGGCCGGGGGCTACACCTTC
CDR3 protein: CASKEAGGYTF
clone size: few
D gene: NA
V gene: TRBV6-5
J gene: TRBJ1-2

CDR3 DNA: TGTGCCAGCAGCTTGGAAATGCTAGCGGCTTACAATGAGCAGTTCTTC
CDR3 protein: CASSLEMLAAYNEQFF
clone size: NA
D gene: TRBD2
V gene: TRBV5-5
J gene: TRBJ2-1

CDR3 DNA: TGTGCCAGCAGCCAAGCCCCCCCGACTAGCGGGAGCAGAGAGCAGTTCTTC
CDR3 protein: CASSQAPPTSGSREQFF
clone size: NA
D gene: TRBD2
V gene: TRBV3-1/TRBV3-2
J gene: TRBJ2-1

CDR3 DNA: TGTGCCAGCAGTCTACTGGGACTAGCGGGAGGCACAGATACGCAGTATTTT
CDR3 protein: CASSLLGLAGGTDTQYF
clone size: once
D gene: TRBD2
V gene: TRBV28
J gene: TRBJ2-3